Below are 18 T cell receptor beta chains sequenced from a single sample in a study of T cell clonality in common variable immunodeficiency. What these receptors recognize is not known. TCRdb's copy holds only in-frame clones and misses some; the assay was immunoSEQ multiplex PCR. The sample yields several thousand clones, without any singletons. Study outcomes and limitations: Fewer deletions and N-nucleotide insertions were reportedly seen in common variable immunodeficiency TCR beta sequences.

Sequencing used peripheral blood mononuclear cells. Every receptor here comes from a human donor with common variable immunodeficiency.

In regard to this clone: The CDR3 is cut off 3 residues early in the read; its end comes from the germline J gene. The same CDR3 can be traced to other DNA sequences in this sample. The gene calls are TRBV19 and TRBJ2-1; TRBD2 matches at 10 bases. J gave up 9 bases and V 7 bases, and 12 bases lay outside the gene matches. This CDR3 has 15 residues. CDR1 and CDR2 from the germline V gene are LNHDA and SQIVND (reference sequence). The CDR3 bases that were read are TGTGCCAGTATAAGGGCTAGCGGGAGTGTGAGTGAG. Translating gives CASIRASGSVSE. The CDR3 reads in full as CASIRASGSVSEQFF.

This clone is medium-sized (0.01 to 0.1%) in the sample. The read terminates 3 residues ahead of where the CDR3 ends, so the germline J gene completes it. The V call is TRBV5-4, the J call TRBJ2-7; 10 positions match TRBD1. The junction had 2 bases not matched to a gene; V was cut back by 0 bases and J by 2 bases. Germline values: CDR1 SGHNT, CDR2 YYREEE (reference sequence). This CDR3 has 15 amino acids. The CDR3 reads CASSLGGQGAYEQYF. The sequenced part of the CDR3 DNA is TGTGCCAGCAGCTTGGGCGGACAGGGGGCCTACGAG.

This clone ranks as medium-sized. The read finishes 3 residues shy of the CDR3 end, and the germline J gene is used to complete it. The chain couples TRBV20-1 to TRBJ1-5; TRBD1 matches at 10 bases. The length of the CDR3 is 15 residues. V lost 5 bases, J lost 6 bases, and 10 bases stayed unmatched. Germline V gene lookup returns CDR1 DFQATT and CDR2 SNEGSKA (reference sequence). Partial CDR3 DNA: TGCAGTGCTTCACCCCAAGACAGGGGGCCTCAGCCC. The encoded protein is CSASPQDRGPQP. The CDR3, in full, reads CSASPQDRGPQPQHF.

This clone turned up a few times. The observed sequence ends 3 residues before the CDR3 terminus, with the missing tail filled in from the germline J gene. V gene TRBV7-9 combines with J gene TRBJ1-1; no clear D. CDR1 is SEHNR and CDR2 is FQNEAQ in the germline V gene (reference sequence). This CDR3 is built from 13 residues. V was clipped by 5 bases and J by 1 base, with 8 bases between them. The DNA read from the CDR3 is TGTGCCAGCAGCCTTTCTAGGAACACTGAA. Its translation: CASSLSRNTE. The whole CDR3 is CASSLSRNTEAFF.

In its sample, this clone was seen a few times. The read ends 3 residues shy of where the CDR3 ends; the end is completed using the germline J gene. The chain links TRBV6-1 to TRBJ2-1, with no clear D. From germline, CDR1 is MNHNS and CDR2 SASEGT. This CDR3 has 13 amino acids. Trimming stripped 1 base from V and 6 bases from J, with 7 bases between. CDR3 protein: CASSEDSFNEQFF. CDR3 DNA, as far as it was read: TGTGCCAGCAGTGAAGACAGCTTCAATGAG.

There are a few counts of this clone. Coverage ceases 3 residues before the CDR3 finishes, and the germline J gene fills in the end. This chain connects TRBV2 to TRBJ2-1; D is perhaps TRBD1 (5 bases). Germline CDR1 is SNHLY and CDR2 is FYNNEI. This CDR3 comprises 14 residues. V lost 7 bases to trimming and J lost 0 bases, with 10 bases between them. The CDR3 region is CASNPDSSYNEQFF. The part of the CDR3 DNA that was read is TGTGCCAGCAACCCCGACAGCTCCTACAATGAG.

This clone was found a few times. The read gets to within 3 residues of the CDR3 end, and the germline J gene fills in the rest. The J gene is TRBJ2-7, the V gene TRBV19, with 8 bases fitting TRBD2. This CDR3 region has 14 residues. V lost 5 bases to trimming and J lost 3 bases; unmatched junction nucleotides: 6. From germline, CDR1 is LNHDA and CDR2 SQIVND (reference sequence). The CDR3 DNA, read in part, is TGTGCCAGTAGTTCCGGGACTAGTATCTACGAG. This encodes CASSSGTSIYE. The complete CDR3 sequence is CASSSGTSIYEQYF.

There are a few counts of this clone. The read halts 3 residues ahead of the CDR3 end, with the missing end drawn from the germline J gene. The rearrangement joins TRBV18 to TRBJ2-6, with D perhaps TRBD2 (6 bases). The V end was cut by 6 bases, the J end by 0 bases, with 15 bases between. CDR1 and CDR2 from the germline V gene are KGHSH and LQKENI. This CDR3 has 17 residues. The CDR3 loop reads CASSRAGSYSGANVLTF. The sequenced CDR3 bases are TGTGCCAGCTCCCGAGCGGGCTCCTACTCTGGGGCCAACGTC.

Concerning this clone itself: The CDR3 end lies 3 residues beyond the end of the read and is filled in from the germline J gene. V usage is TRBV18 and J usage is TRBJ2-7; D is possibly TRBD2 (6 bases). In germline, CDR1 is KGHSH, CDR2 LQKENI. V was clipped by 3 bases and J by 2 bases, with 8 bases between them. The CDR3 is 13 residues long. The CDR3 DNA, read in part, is TGTGCCAGCTCACCGCGGGGTGCCTACGAG. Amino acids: CASSPRGAYE. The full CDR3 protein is CASSPRGAYEQYF.

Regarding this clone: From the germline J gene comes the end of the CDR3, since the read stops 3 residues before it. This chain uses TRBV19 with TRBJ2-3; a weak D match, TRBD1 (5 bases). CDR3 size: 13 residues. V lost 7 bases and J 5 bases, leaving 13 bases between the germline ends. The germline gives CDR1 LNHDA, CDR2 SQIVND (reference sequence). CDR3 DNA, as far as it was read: TGTGCCAGTAATGGGGCCCTAGGAGATACG. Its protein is CASNGALGDT. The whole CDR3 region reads CASNGALGDTQYF.

The part of the CDR3 DNA that was read is TGTGCCAGCAGTCGGACAGTTGAAAGCTCCTACGAG. Its protein is CASSRTVESSYE. The CDR3 in full is CASSRTVESSYEQYF. V is TRBV6-2 or TRBV6-3 and J is TRBJ2-7; TRBD1 might be the D (6 bases). The read stops 3 residues short of the end of the CDR3; the missing end is completed from the germline J gene. Germline CDR1 MNHEY, CDR2 SVGEGT. V gave up 5 bases and J gave up 0 bases, with 14 bases separating them. This CDR3 has 15 amino acids.

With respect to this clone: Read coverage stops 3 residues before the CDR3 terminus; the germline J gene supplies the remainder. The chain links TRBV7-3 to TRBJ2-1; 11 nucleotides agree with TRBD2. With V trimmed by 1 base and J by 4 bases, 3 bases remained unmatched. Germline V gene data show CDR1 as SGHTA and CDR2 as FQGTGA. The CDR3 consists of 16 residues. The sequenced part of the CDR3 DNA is TGTGCCAGCAGCTTAATAGCGGGAGGGAATTACAATGAG. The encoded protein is CASSLIAGGNYNE. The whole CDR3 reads CASSLIAGGNYNEQFF. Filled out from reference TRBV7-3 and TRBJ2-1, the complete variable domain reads GAGVSQTPSNKVTEKGKYVELRCDPISGHTALYWYRQSLGQGPEFLIYFQGTGAADDSGLPNDRFFAVRPEGSVSTLKIQRTERGDSAVYLCASSLIAGGNYNEQFFGPGTRLTVL.

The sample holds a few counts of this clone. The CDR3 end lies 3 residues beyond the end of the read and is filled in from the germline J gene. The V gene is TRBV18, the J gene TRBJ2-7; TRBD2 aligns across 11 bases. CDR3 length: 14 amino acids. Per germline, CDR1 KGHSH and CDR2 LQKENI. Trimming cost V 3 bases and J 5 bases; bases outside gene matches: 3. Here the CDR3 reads CASSPTSGRDEQYF. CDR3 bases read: TGTGCCAGCTCACCCACTAGCGGGAGAGACGAG.

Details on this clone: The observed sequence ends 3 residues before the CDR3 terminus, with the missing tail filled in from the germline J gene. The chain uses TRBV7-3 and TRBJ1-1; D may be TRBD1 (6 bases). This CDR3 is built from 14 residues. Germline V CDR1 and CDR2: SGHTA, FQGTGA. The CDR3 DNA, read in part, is TGTGCCAGCAGCTTAGCCATAACAGGGTCGGAA. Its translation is CASSLAITGSE. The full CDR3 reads CASSLAITGSEAFF.

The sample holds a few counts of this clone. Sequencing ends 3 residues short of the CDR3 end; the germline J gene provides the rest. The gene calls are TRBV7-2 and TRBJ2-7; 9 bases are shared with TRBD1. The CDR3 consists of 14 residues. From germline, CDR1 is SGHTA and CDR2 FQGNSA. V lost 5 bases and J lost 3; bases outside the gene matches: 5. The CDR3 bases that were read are TGTGCCAGCAGCCAAGGGACAGGGATCTACGAG. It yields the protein CASSQGTGIYE. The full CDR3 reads CASSQGTGIYEQYF.

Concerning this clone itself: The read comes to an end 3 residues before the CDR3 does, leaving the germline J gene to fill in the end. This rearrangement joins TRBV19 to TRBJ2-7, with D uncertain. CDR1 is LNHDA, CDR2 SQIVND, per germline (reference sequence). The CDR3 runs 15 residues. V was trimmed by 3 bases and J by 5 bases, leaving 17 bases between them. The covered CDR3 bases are TGTGCCAGTAGTATTTTTTATCAAGCCCGCGACGAG. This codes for CASSIFYQARDE. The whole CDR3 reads CASSIFYQARDEQYF.

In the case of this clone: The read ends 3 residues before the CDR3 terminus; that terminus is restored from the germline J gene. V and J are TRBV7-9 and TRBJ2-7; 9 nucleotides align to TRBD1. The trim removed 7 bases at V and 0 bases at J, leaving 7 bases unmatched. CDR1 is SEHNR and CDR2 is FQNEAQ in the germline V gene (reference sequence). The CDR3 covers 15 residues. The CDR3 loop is CASTAPGQGSYEQYF. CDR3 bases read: TGTGCCAGCACCGCACCGGGACAGGGCTCCTACGAG.

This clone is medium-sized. The CDR3 here is CASSPPNRGDAEAFF. CDR3 DNA, as far as it was read: TGTGCCAGCTCACCACCGAACAGGGGGGACGCTGAA. V gene TRBV18 combines with J gene TRBJ1-1; 8 bases match TRBD1. The missing CDR3 end, 3 residues past where the read stops, is filled in from the germline J gene. This CDR3 is built from 15 residues. J lost 6 bases, V lost 0 bases, and 6 bases had no gene match. Per the germline V gene, CDR1 is KGHSH and CDR2 is LQKENI.